This record concerns one T cell receptor (beta chain) sequence. This sample is drawn from a study of blood T cell repertoires in COVID-19. The study recruited people aged about 18 to 89 years across some 23 US areas. Clinical history as reported by participants underpinned cohort assignment. Recovery meant two consecutive negative NP/OP PCR tests, professional clearance, or resolved symptoms. This CDR3 has 14 residues. The germline CDR1 and CDR2 sequences are MNHEY and SMNVEV (reference sequence). V shed 7 bases, J shed 7 bases, and the junction held 5 bases outside the gene matches. In the authors' workflow: By means of reference gene primer amplification, nucleated cell counts were estimated. Produced via immunoSEQ multiplex PCR; TCRdb's table is partial and in-frame only. Clone size and V and J calls were adopted from that table, with D and trimming inferred from the DNA. The top ten hold around 0.9% of the sample, which has around 290,000 clones, approximately 85% seen once.

This clonotype was sampled from a woman younger than 45 who had recovered from COVID-19. What was sequenced was PBMCs or T cells enriched from blood (not recorded which). J is TRBJ1-6 and V is TRBV27, with 9 bases lining up with TRBD1. Here the CDR3 reads CASTFGTGNSPLHF. CDR3 nucleotide sequence: TGTGCCAGCACGTTCGGGACAGGGAATTCACCCCTCCACTTT.